This T cell receptor beta chain was identified during a study of beta chain features in type 1 diabetes (dated by TCRdb to 2016 to 2019). Context from the whole study: Mean age, gender distribution, total cell number and subset yield were not different between patients and healthy donors. A total of 107,917,701 sorted cells were examined across all samples, and RNA yield correlated strongly with the number of cells per subset. In the study, recently diagnosed type 1 diabetes patients and matched healthy donors were compared on the TCRB repertoires of their sorted circulating CD4+ T cell subsets. Regulatory and stem cell-like memory subsets were isolated from only 8 patients and 8 healthy donors, whereas naive and central memory subsets came from all 30 or so donors. Findings and caveats that apply to the study as a whole: Because cDNA was sequenced instead of genomic DNA, highly expressing activated cells could be over-represented, though the groups showed no difference in activation or CD3 levels. Because small numbers of individuals were included in the HLA sub-analyses, any influence of HLA type on TCRB rearrangement was left unresolved. Naive, central memory and regulatory TCRB repertoires appeared to be more similar among patients than among healthy donors. At VDJ recombination sites, type 1 diabetes patients had fewer insertions and more deleted nucleotides, which implies abnormalities in thymic rearrangement. Shorter templates might have been favored by PCR, but patient and control samples were amplified and corrected together, so both groups would have been affected equally by any skew. In all four CD4+ subsets, TCRB CDR3 length was moderately but significantly shorter in type 1 diabetes patients.

From its cysteine to its phenylalanine, the CDR3 spans 17 amino acids. Only the CDR3 DNA is retained, 51 bases long and in frame from the first base. The CDR1 and CDR2 encoded by the germline V gene are SGHDT and YYEEEE. The junction shows trimming of 0 bases on V and 0 bases on J, plus 14 bases between the germline ends. The entire isolated RNA was reverse transcribed using the High Capacity cDNA Reverse Transcription Kit, and thus expressed TCRB transcripts were sequenced. Naive, central memory and regulatory T cell samples underwent deep immunoSEQ sequencing, averaging around 4 million total reads per sample. Sorted cells were lysed in RLT buffer, and RNA was extracted using DNase-treated RNeasy Micro or Mini kits according to cell number. To prevent cross-contamination, every cell subset was processed on its own, while patient and healthy donor samples were processed together. Using the immunoSEQ multiplex PCR, TCRB sequences were amplified from cDNA into 87-bp fragments spanning the CDR3 region. Sequencing of the amplicons was done on the Illumina HiSeq platform. The study's own analysis went as follows. PCR bias was corrected computationally using synthetic template baselines, and reads within Hamming distance 2 were collapsed, with unmergeable singletons discarded. Reads were aligned against IMGT to assign V, D and J genes, CDR3 length and insertions or deletions at six rearrangement sites. Within each subset, clonotype counts were normalized to sorted cell number, after which true diversity and Gini coefficients were computed with the tcR R package. The overlap coefficient, calculated on TCRB nucleotide sequences, was used to quantify repertoire sharing. Out-of-frame TCRB sequences from naive cells were analyzed to stand in for the pre-selection repertoire. Imported from immuneACCESS, the table was reduced by TCRdb to in-frame sequences with V and J called. These copies leave out some clones; in studies compared against another copy, an unresolved V gene accounts for under half, and the cause of the remainder is not known. From that table come the V and J calls and clone size; the DNA was used to work out D and trimming. A total of around 260,000 clones appear in this sample, around 22% of them only once. More than 0.009% of the sample is held by the ten biggest clonotypes.

With regard to this clone: Its antigen is unknown. Base quality data are lacking; no much larger clone is found one base away.

Each donor gave one peripheral blood draw, about 110 mL on average, collected into heparinised tubes. Naive, central memory, regulatory and stem cell-like memory CD4+ T cells were sorted on a BD FACSAria II using a panel including CD45RO, CCR7, CD25, CD127, CD95 and CD27. A purity above 98% was achieved for all sorted populations. PBMCs were isolated right away by Lymphoprep density gradient centrifugation and were stained directly, without culture. To minimize batch effects, samples were stained and sorted in pairs, one healthy donor with one patient per experiment. Here the chain combines TRBV5-6 and TRBJ2-3, with the identity of the D gene unclear. The sequenced sample was naive CD4+ T cells from blood. Explained via the paper, the cell subset or site label denotes: true naive CD4+ T cells. The receptor was isolated from a woman in her twenties or thirties with type 1 diabetes. CDR3 region: CASSLGRFSFSTDTQYF. DNA sequence: TGTGCCAGCAGCTTGGGGAGATTTAGCTTTAGCACAGATACGCAGTATTTT.